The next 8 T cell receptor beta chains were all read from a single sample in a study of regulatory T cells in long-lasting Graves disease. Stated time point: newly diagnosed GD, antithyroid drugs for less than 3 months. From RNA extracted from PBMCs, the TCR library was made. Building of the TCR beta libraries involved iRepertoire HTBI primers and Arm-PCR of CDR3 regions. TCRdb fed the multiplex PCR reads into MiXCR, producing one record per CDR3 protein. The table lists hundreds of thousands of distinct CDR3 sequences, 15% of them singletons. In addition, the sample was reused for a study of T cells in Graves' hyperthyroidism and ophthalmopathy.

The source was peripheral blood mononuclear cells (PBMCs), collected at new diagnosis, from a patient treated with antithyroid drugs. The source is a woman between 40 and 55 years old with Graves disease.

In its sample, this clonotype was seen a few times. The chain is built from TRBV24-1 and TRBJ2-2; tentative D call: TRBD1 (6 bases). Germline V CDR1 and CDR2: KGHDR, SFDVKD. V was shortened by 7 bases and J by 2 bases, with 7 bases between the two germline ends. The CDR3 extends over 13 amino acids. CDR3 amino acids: CATRQGNTGELFF. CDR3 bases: TGTGCCACCAGACAGGGTAACACCGGGGAGCTGTTTTTT.

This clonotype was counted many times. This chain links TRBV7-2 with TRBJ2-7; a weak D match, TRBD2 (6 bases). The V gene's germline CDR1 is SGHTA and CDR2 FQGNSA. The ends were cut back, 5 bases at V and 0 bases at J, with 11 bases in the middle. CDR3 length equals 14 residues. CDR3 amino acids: CASSERDFSYEQYF. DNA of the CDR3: TGTGCCAGCAGCGAACGGGACTTCTCCTACGAGCAGTACTTC.

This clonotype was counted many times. Written as DNA, the CDR3 is TGTGCCAGCAGCTTAGGGACGGGGCTGGGTTCACCCCTCCACTTT. Protein sequence: CASSLGTGLGSPLHF. The chain carries TRBV11-2 and TRBJ1-6; D may be TRBD1 (5 bases). Trimming left V 1 base short and J 9 bases short, with 13 bases between. This CDR3 contains 15 residues. Germline values: CDR1 SGHAT, CDR2 FQNNGV.

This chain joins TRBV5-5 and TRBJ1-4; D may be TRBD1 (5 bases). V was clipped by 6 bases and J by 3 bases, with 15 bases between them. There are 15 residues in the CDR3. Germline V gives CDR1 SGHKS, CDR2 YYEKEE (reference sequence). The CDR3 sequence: CASTRDGHPNEKLFF. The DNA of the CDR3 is TGTGCCAGCACCCGGGACGGACATCCTAATGAAAAACTGTTTTTT.

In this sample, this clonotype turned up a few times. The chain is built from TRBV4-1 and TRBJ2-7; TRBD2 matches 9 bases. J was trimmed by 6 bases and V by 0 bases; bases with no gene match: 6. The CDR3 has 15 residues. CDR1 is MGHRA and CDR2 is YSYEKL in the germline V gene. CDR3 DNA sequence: TGCGCCAGCAGCCAAGAACGGAGCGGGAGGACCGAGCAGTACTTC. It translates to CASSQERSGRTEQYF.

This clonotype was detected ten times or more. CDR3 region: CASSLLGGGELFF. The DNA for the CDR3 is TGTGCCAGCAGTTTACTCGGCGGGGGGGAGCTGTTTTTT. V and J are TRBV27 and TRBJ2-2; a possible D gene is TRBD2 (5 bases). CDR1 is MNHEY, CDR2 SMNVEV, per germline (reference sequence). The CDR3 totals 13 residues. The V end was cut by 2 bases, the J end by 8 bases, with 9 bases between.

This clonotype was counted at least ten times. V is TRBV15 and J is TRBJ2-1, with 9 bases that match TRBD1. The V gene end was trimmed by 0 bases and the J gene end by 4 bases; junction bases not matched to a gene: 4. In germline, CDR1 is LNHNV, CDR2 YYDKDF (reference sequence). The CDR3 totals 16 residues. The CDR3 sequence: CATSRDWDRVYNEQFF. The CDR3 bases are TGTGCCACCAGCAGAGATTGGGACAGGGTGTACAATGAGCAGTTCTTC.

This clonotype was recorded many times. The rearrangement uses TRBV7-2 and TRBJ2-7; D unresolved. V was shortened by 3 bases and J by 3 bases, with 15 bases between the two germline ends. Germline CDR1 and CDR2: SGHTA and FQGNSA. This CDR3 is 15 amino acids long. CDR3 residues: CASSFKQLTLYEQYF. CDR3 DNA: TGTGCCAGCAGCTTCAAACAGCTGACTCTCTACGAGCAGTACTTC.